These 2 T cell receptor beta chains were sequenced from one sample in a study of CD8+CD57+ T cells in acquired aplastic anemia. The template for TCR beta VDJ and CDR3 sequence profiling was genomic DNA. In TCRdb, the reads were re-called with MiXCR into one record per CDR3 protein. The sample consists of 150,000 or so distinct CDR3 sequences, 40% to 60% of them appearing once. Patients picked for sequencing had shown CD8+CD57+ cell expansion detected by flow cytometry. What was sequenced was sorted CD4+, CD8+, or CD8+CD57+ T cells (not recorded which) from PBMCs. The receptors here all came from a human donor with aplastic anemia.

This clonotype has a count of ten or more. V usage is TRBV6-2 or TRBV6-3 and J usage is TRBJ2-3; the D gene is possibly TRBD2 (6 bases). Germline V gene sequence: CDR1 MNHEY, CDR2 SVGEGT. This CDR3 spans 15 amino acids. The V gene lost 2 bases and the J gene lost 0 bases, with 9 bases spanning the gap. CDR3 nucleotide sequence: TGTGCCAGCAGTTACGGCGGGGTTAGCACAGATACGCAGTATTTT. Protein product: CASSYGGVSTDTQYF.

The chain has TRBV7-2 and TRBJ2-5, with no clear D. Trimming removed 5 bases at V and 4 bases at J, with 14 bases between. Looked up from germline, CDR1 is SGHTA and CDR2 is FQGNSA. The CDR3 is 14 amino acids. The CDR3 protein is CASSRSSGVETQYF. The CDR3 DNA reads TGTGCCAGCAGCCGATCTAGTGGCGTAGAGACCCAGTACTTC.